Below are 31 T cell receptor beta chains sequenced from a single sample in a study of blood T cell repertoires in COVID-19. Using immunoSEQ multiplex PCR, the repertoire was profiled, and TCRdb retains in-frame clones only, with some absent. In the table there are 150,000 to 200,000 clones, 60% to 85% of which are singletons. The material sequenced was peripheral blood. All receptors come from a man in his sixties with acute or convalescent COVID-19.

CDR3 DNA sequence: TGTGCCAGTTCGGCCGGGACAGGGTTCGGAGAGCAGTACTTC. Its translation is CASSAGTGFGEQYF. The genes are TRBV19 and TRBJ2-7, with 9 nucleotides matching TRBD1. The CDR3 is made up of 14 amino acids. CDR1 and CDR2 (germline): LNHDA, SQIVND (reference sequence). The V segment lost 8 bases and the J segment 7 bases; nucleotides outside the gene matches: 12.

This clone appeared a single time. The chain has TRBV11-3 and TRBJ2-7; 9 bases fit TRBD1. The CDR3 loop spans 15 amino acids. The V gene's germline CDR1 is SGHNT and CDR2 YENEEA. The trim removed 2 bases at V and 5 bases at J, leaving 7 bases unmatched. The CDR3 nucleotides are TGTGCCAGCAGCTTATCGACAGGGGGAGGACACGAGCAGTACTTC. Translation: CASSLSTGGGHEQYF.

This clone was counted a single time. The J gene is TRBJ2-3, the V gene TRBV2, with TRBD1 matching 8 bases. Losses at the gene ends were 6 bases for V and 6 bases for J; bases not matched to a gene: 5. Germline values: CDR1 SNHLY, CDR2 FYNNEI. The CDR3 runs to 13 residues. The CDR3 spells CASSPRTGDTQYF. CDR3 bases: TGTGCCAGCAGCCCAAGGACAGGGGATACGCAGTATTTT.

Regarding this clone: Other DNA sequences in the sample encode the same CDR3. V gene TRBV12-3 or TRBV12-4 combines with J gene TRBJ1-5; D is uncertain. The V end was cut by 3 bases, the J end by 6 bases, with 9 bases between. CDR3 size: 13 residues. The CDR3 protein is CASSFPGGQPQHF. As DNA, the CDR3 is TGTGCCAGCAGTTTCCCCGGAGGTCAGCCCCAGCATTTT.

The V gene is TRBV18, the J gene TRBJ2-5; 7 bases are a match to TRBD1. In germline, CDR1 is KGHSH, CDR2 LQKENI. J lost 2 bases, V lost 0 bases, and 3 bases had no gene match. The CDR3 runs to 15 residues. The CDR3 protein is CASSPPGTAQETQYF. DNA of the CDR3: TGTGCCAGCTCACCACCCGGGACAGCTCAAGAGACCCAGTACTTC.

The chain recombines TRBV30 with TRBJ1-1, with 9 bases lining up with TRBD1. Germline loops: CDR1 GTSNPN, CDR2 SVGIG (reference sequence). The ends lost 3 bases at V and 5 bases at J; junction bases unmatched: 4. The CDR3 has 13 residues. The CDR3 DNA sequence: TGTGCCTGGAGGACAGGGGGATGGACTGAAGCTTTCTTT. The encoded protein is CAWRTGGWTEAFF.

This chain uses TRBV5-1 with TRBJ2-4; the D gene is possibly TRBD1 (5 bases). In germline, CDR1 is SGHRS, CDR2 YFSETQ. CDR3 length: 18 residues. Between the trimmed V and J ends, which lost 4 bases and 0 bases, there was a span of 20 bases. The CDR3 loop is CASSPGHWFGLAKNIQYF. Here the CDR3 DNA reads TGCGCCAGCAGCCCAGGACATTGGTTTGGCCTAGCCAAAAACATTCAGTACTTC.

V gene TRBV24-1 combines with J gene TRBJ2-2, with TRBD1 matching 7 bases. CDR1 KGHDR and CDR2 SFDVKD come from the germline V gene. The CDR3 is 16 amino acids. V gave up 3 bases and J gave up 5 bases; unmatched junction bases: 8. DNA of the CDR3: TGTGCCACCAGTGATCCGGGACAGCGGATGACCGGGGAGCTGTTTTTT. It is translated as CATSDPGQRMTGELFF.

The chain uses TRBV27 and TRBJ2-1; TRBD1 matches at 9 bases. J was trimmed by 7 bases and V by 0 bases; bases with no gene match: 7. Germline CDR1 is MNHEY and CDR2 is SMNVEV (reference sequence). The CDR3 extends over 16 amino acids. The CDR3 DNA is TGTGCCAGCAGTTTATCAACCGGGACAGGGAAGAATGAGCAGTTCTTC. Its protein is CASSLSTGTGKNEQFF.

This chain joins TRBV11-2 and TRBJ2-7, with TRBD1 matching over 7 bases. J was trimmed by 2 bases and V by 0 bases; bases with no gene match: 7. This CDR3 contains 16 residues. CDR1 and CDR2 from the germline V gene are SGHAT and FQNNGV. In nucleotides, the CDR3 is TGTGCCAGCAGCTTAGATCCTACAGGGGCTACCTACGAGCAGTACTTC. It codes for CASSLDPTGATYEQYF.

The sample holds a few counts of this clone. V gene TRBV4-2 combines with J gene TRBJ1-2, with 8 bases fitting TRBD1. Germline assignment: CDR1 LGHNA and CDR2 YNFKEQ. The J segment lost 7 bases and the V segment lost 1 base, leaving 14 bases of the junction unmatched. This CDR3 comprises 17 residues. The CDR3 spells CASSQVGGQGIPRGYTF. For the CDR3, the DNA is TGTGCCAGCAGCCAAGTAGGAGGACAGGGCATCCCCCGTGGCTACACCTTC.

The chain links TRBV5-1 to TRBJ1-3; no clear D. V was clipped by 5 bases and J by 0 bases, with 6 bases between them. The CDR3 sequence is 13 residues long. Germline-derived CDR1 and CDR2 are SGHRS and YFSETQ. CDR3 sequence reads: CASRESSGNTIYF. The CDR3 region has the DNA TGCGCCAGCAGAGAGAGCTCTGGAAACACCATATATTTT.

This clone was seen only a few times. The CDR3 sequence is CASSKNTDRESQPQHF. CDR3 bases: TGTGCCAGCAGCAAAAACACGGACAGGGAGAGTCAGCCCCAGCATTTT. The V gene is TRBV21-1, the J gene TRBJ1-5; TRBD1 is the table's D call, not checked against the DNA. TRBV21-1 is a documented pseudogene. CDR3 length: 16 residues.

This clone was counted only a few times. V and J are TRBV9 and TRBJ1-1, with D tentatively TRBD1 (5 bases). V lost 7 bases to trimming and J lost 4 bases, with 14 bases between them. CDR1 and CDR2 from the germline V gene are SGDLS and YYNGEE. This CDR3 comprises 13 residues. In DNA form, the CDR3 reads TGTGCCAGCTCGGGGGTCTGGGGCACTGAAGCTTTCTTT. Protein sequence: CASSGVWGTEAFF.

The genes are TRBV5-4 and TRBJ2-7, with 7 bases that match TRBD2. The CDR3 extends over 15 amino acids. CDR1 is SGHNT and CDR2 is YYREEE in the germline V gene (reference sequence). The V segment lost 0 bases and the J segment 7 bases; nucleotides outside the gene matches: 10. The CDR3 sequence is CASSLGEAGDSEQYF. CDR3 sequence (DNA): TGTGCCAGCAGCTTGGGGGAGGCGGGGGACTCGGAGCAGTACTTC.

The chain joins TRBV7-9 to TRBJ1-2; 7 bases line up with TRBD1. Germline trimming cut 4 bases from V and 7 bases from J; bases unmatched to any gene: 9. Germline V gene lookup returns CDR1 SEHNR and CDR2 FQNEAQ (reference sequence). The CDR3 is made up of 14 amino acids. The CDR3 loop reads CASSSSQGSGGYTF. The CDR3 DNA reads TGTGCCAGCAGCTCGTCACAGGGGAGCGGTGGCTACACCTTC.

V usage is TRBV18 and J usage is TRBJ1-5; D is perhaps TRBD1 (6 bases). The germline V gene has CDR1 KGHSH and CDR2 LQKENI. V shed 0 bases and J shed 6 bases, with 15 bases lying between them. The CDR3 sequence is 16 residues long. CDR3 in DNA: TGTGCCAGCTCACCACCGGGACAAGCTAACCCTCAGCCCCAGCATTTT. Translating it yields CASSPPGQANPQPQHF.

This clone appeared a few times. The rearrangement links TRBV29-1 to TRBJ1-1, with 9 bases aligning to TRBD1. Germline values: CDR1 SQVTM, CDR2 ANQGSEA. CDR3 length equals 14 residues. Trimming removed 7 bases from V and 0 bases from J; junction bases left unmatched: 6. The CDR3 spells CSAGQGILNTEAFF. The CDR3 DNA sequence: TGCAGCGCCGGACAGGGGATTCTGAACACTGAAGCTTTCTTT.

V usage is TRBV24-1 and J usage is TRBJ2-7; D is perhaps TRBD2 (5 bases). Germline V gene data show CDR1 as KGHDR and CDR2 as SFDVKD. V shed 0 bases and J shed 3 bases, with 14 bases lying between them. The CDR3 runs to 16 residues. CDR3 coding DNA: TGTGCCACCAGTGATTTGGGGGTTGGAGGATACTACGAGCAGTACTTC. This encodes CATSDLGVGGYYEQYF.

The V and J genes are TRBV24-1 and TRBJ2-5; 11 bases align to TRBD2. Germline V lookup: CDR1 KGHDR, CDR2 SFDVKD. The CDR3 has 17 amino acids. V gave up 1 base and J gave up 0 bases; unmatched junction bases: 3. As DNA, the CDR3 is TGTGCCACCAGTGATTTTGATAGCGGGGGGGACCAAGAGACCCAGTACTTC. It is translated as CATSDFDSGGDQETQYF.

The genes are TRBV9 and TRBJ1-1; 7 positions match TRBD1. Germline V gives CDR1 SGDLS, CDR2 YYNGEE. J was trimmed by 10 bases and V by 7 bases; bases with no gene match: 10. This CDR3 spans 12 amino acids. In nucleotides, the CDR3 is TGTGCCAGCGGTTCCGGACAGGAAAGAGCTTTCTTT. Encoded protein: CASGSGQERAFF.

The genes are TRBV7-8 and TRBJ1-2; no clear D. Trimming removed 5 bases at V and 5 bases at J, with 9 bases between. Looked up from germline, CDR1 is SGHVS and CDR2 is FQNEAQ. The CDR3 totals 12 residues. The CDR3 DNA reads as TGTGCCAGCAGCCTCCGCGGGTATGGCTACACCTTC. Residues: CASSLRGYGYTF.

The V call is TRBV5-5, the J call TRBJ2-7; D is unclear. This CDR3 is built from 13 residues. Trimming pared 2 bases from V and 6 bases from J, leaving 12 bases between. CDR1 and CDR2 (germline): SGHKS, YYEKEE (reference sequence). In nucleotides, the CDR3 is TGTGCCAGCAGCTTCCCAGGATCGCTCGAGCAGTACTTC. Its translation is CASSFPGSLEQYF.

The J gene is TRBJ2-1, the V gene TRBV7-2, with TRBD2 identical over 9 bases. V dropped 1 base and J dropped 7; count of bases not matched to a gene: 5. CDR3 size: 15 residues. Germline V lookup: CDR1 SGHTA, CDR2 FQGNSA. The CDR3 here is CASSLDAGGRNEQFF. CDR3 DNA: TGTGCCAGCAGCTTAGACGCGGGGGGGCGGAATGAGCAGTTCTTC.

This chain joins TRBV12-3 or TRBV12-4 and TRBJ1-6, with D perhaps TRBD1 (5 bases). The CDR3 contains 13 residues. V dropped 5 bases and J dropped 14 bases, with 16 bases sitting between them. The CDR3 loop reads CASSLRGLSSLHF. In DNA, the CDR3 is TGTGCCAGCAGTCTTAGGGGCCTTTCTTCCCTCCACTTT.

The chain's CDR3 is CASSPRTGLSGNTIYF. CDR3 coding DNA: TGCGCCAGCAGCCCCCGGACAGGGTTGTCTGGAAACACCATATATTTT. The chain joins TRBV4-3 to TRBJ1-3; 8 bases match TRBD1. J lost 1 base, V lost 4 bases, and 6 bases had no gene match. This CDR3 spans 16 amino acids. Looked up from germline, CDR1 is LGHNA and CDR2 is YSLEER.

V gene TRBV9 combines with J gene TRBJ2-3; tentatively, D is TRBD2 (7 bases). The V gene's germline CDR1 is SGDLS and CDR2 YYNGEE. The CDR3 totals 15 residues. Trimming removed 0 bases from V and 3 bases from J, with 11 bases in between. CDR3 in amino acids: CASSVAGGWTDTQYF. The CDR3 nucleotides are TGTGCCAGCAGCGTAGCGGGGGGCTGGACAGATACGCAGTATTTT.

This chain uses TRBV7-8 with TRBJ2-5; D remains ambiguous. V shed 4 bases and J shed 5 bases, with 5 bases lying between them. The CDR3 length is 11 residues. Germline CDR1 reads SGHVS; CDR2 reads FQNEAQ. DNA for the CDR3: TGTGCCAGCAGCTCCTCGGAGACCCAGTACTTC. It yields the protein CASSSSETQYF.

The V and J genes are TRBV5-1 and TRBJ1-5, with 9 bases identical to TRBD1. CDR1 and CDR2 from the germline V gene are SGHRS and YFSETQ. There are 15 residues in the CDR3. After removal of 0 bases from V and 8 bases from J, the junction contained 6 bases not matched to a gene. The chain's CDR3 is CASSLGGTGQEPQHF. The CDR3 nucleotides are TGCGCCAGCAGCTTGGGAGGGACAGGGCAGGAGCCCCAGCATTTT.

V and J are TRBV6-2 or TRBV6-3 and TRBJ2-3, with 8 bases matching TRBD2. V shed 5 bases and J 7 bases; nucleotides not matched to a gene: 11. The germline V gene has CDR1 MNHEY and CDR2 SVGEGT. This CDR3 contains 15 residues. CDR3 in amino acids: CASSQLAVPRNTQYF. For the CDR3, the DNA is TGTGCCAGCAGTCAACTAGCGGTCCCTCGCAATACGCAGTATTTT.

The rearrangement joins TRBV5-4 to TRBJ1-1, with 10 bases lining up with TRBD1. Germline CDR1 reads SGHNT; CDR2 reads YYREEE (reference sequence). V trimming: 5 bases; J trimming: 11 bases; junction bases outside the gene matches: 15. This CDR3 has 15 residues. CDR3 loop: CASSLTGGEGFGAFF. The DNA for the CDR3 is TGTGCCAGCAGTCTGACAGGGGGCGAAGGTTTTGGGGCTTTCTTT.